The 21 T cell receptor beta chains presented below share a single source sample, sequenced in a study of T cells in Graves' hyperthyroidism and ophthalmopathy. TCR beta CDR3 region amplification was performed from RNA transcripts. The TCR CDR3 was amplified in a first-round RT-PCR using the HTBI primer set. TCRdb used MiXCR to reprocess the multiplex PCR reads, holding one entry per CDR3 protein. The sample records about 510,000 distinct CDR3 sequences, roughly 15% being singletons. The specimen sequenced was blood. The origin of the receptors is a woman between 40 and 55 years old with Graves' hyperthyroidism.

This clonotype has a count of ten or more. The V and J genes are TRBV11-2 and TRBJ1-3; no firm D call. V shed 4 bases and J shed 1 base, with 14 bases lying between them. The length of the CDR3 is 16 residues. Per the germline V gene, CDR1 is SGHAT and CDR2 is FQNNGV. The CDR3, as DNA: TGTGCCAGCAGCTCCCTCGGTCGGGTTTCTGGAAACACCATATATTTT. It is translated as CASSSLGRVSGNTIYF.

This clonotype was detected many times. The V gene is TRBV5-1, the J gene TRBJ2-7; 7 bases are a match to TRBD2. Trimming at V came to 0 bases and at J to 5 bases, leaving 5 bases not matched to a gene. There are 14 residues in the CDR3. CDR1 SGHRS and CDR2 YFSETQ come from the germline V gene. CDR3 nucleotide sequence: TGCGCCAGCAGCTTGGACAGCGGACTAGACGAGCAGTACTTC. Protein product: CASSLDSGLDEQYF.

This clonotype showed up just a few times. The chain employs TRBV10-3 and TRBJ2-1; D may match TRBD1 or TRBD2 (5 bases each). This CDR3 spans 12 amino acids. V shed 11 bases and J shed 6 bases, with 14 bases lying between them. Germline CDR1 reads ENHRY; CDR2 reads SYGVKD. The CDR3 nucleotides read TGTGCCGCGGGCCCTGGGACCAATGAGCAGTTCTTC. As protein: CAAGPGTNEQFF.

This clonotype was observed many times. The rearrangement joins TRBV28 to TRBJ1-2; D is ambiguous. Trimming took off 6 bases at V and 6 bases at J, with 14 bases between the two ends. Germline V lookup: CDR1 MDHEN, CDR2 SYDVKM. The CDR3 is made up of 13 amino acids. The CDR3 here is CASSPVGLNGYTF. The CDR3 DNA reads as TGTGCCAGCAGCCCCGTGGGTTTGAATGGCTACACCTTC.

This rearrangement joins TRBV7-3 to TRBJ2-3; D is perhaps TRBD1 or TRBD2 (6 bases each). CDR1 and CDR2 from the germline V gene are SGHTA and FQGTGA. Trimming shortened V by 4 bases and J by 6 bases, and 17 bases separated the two germline ends. CDR3 size: 15 residues. CDR3 bases: TGTGCCAGCAGCTCACCAACCCGGGGGCAGGATACGCAGTATTTT. Encoded protein: CASSSPTRGQDTQYF.

This clonotype has a count of ten or more. The genes are TRBV7-9 and TRBJ1-1, with TRBD1 identical over 8 bases. From germline, CDR1 is SEHNR and CDR2 FQNEAQ (reference sequence). Trimming at V came to 1 base and at J to 1 base, leaving 8 bases not matched to a gene. The length of the CDR3 is 17 residues. CDR3 protein: CASSLEGSGGWNTEAFF. The CDR3 DNA follows: TGTGCCAGCAGCTTAGAGGGGTCAGGGGGCTGGAACACTGAAGCTTTCTTT.

This clonotype has a handful of counts. The DNA of the CDR3 is TGTGCCAGCAGTAGGGGTAGTAATGAAAAACTGTTTTTT. Its translation is CASSRGSNEKLFF. This chain links TRBV27 with TRBJ1-4; tentatively, D is TRBD1 (5 bases). The V end was cut by 5 bases, the J end by 4 bases, with 8 bases between. The CDR3 spans 13 residues. The germline V gene has CDR1 MNHEY and CDR2 SMNVEV (reference sequence).

This clonotype was observed a few times. The CDR3 spells CASSPWRRANTEAFF. The CDR3 DNA is TGTGCCAGCAGCCCCTGGCGGCGGGCCAACACTGAAGCTTTCTTT. The chain has TRBV3-1 and TRBJ1-1; D is undetermined. With 4 bases removed from V and 2 bases from J, the gap between germline ends came to 14 bases. Germline CDR1 and CDR2: LGHDT and YNNKEL (reference sequence). There are 15 residues in the CDR3.

The chain uses TRBV5-1 and TRBJ2-1; 11 bases align to TRBD2. Germline-derived CDR1 and CDR2 are SGHRS and YFSETQ. The CDR3 has 17 amino acids. The V and J ends lost 0 bases and 2 bases, in that order; junction bases with no gene match: 4. As DNA, the CDR3 is TGCGCCAGCAGCTTGGGGGTAGCGGGAGGGACCTACAATGAGCAGTTCTTC. This gives the protein CASSLGVAGGTYNEQFF.

This chain joins TRBV30 and TRBJ1-6, with 8 bases lining up with TRBD1. The CDR3 extends over 15 amino acids. The germline V gene has CDR1 GTSNPN and CDR2 SVGIG (reference sequence). The V and J ends lost 1 base and 6 bases, in that order; junction bases with no gene match: 5. CDR3: CAWSAPGGGNSPLHF. CDR3 bases: TGTGCCTGGAGTGCACCAGGGGGCGGTAATTCACCCCTCCACTTT.

This clonotype was recorded at least ten times. The rearrangement links TRBV7-9 to TRBJ2-3; D is unclear. Germline V gene lookup returns CDR1 SEHNR and CDR2 FQNEAQ (reference sequence). Trimming took 2 bases from V and 1 from J, leaving 4 bases between them. This CDR3 is 13 amino acids long. The chain's CDR3 is CASSLSRTDTQYF. The CDR3, as DNA: TGTGCCAGCAGCTTATCACGCACAGATACGCAGTATTTT.

The J gene is TRBJ2-7, the V gene TRBV7-9; 8 bases match TRBD2. The CDR3 extends over 15 amino acids. Germline CDR1 is SEHNR and CDR2 is FQNEAQ (reference sequence). CDR3 in DNA: TGTGTTCGTGGGAGACGTACGCCGGGAGGGAACGAGCAGTACTTC. Its translation: CVRGRRTPGGNEQYF.

This clonotype was observed once. The chain is built from TRBV12-3 or TRBV12-4 and TRBJ2-2; 13 positions agree with TRBD2. Losses at the gene ends were 4 bases for V and 4 bases for J; bases not matched to a gene: 0. The CDR3 is 15 amino acids. The CDR3 is CASSWTSGSTGELFF. CDR3 nucleotides: TGTGCCAGCAGTTGGACTAGCGGGAGCACCGGGGAGCTGTTTTTT.

This clonotype was seen repeatedly, ten times or more. This chain connects TRBV6-5 to TRBJ1-2, with D possibly being TRBD1 (5 bases). Germline loops: CDR1 MNHEY, CDR2 SVGAGI. There are 14 residues in the CDR3. V lost 0 bases and J lost 7, with 12 bases in between. Written as DNA, the CDR3 is TGTGCCAGCAGTTACTCGGGGGGAAGGGGTGGCTACACCTTC. It is translated as CASSYSGGRGGYTF.

In this sample, this clonotype turned up many times. This chain links TRBV28 with TRBJ2-5; TRBD2 matches 8 bases. CDR3 length: 13 amino acids. Germline lookup yields CDR1 MDHEN and CDR2 SYDVKM. V gave up 5 bases and J gave up 5 bases; unmatched junction bases: 4. The CDR3 DNA reads TGTGCCAGCAGTACAAGCGGGAGTGAGACCCAGTACTTC. Translation gives CASSTSGSETQYF.

This clonotype was detected ten times or more. CDR3 DNA sequence: TGTGCCAGCAGCGCGACCGGGACAAGCTATGGCTACACCTTC. Translated, it gives CASSATGTSYGYTF. This chain uses TRBV9 with TRBJ1-2, with D maybe TRBD1 (6 bases). This CDR3 contains 14 residues. The V and J ends lost 3 bases and 4 bases respectively, with 13 bases between them. CDR1 SGDLS and CDR2 YYNGEE come from the germline V gene.

V gene TRBV6-1 combines with J gene TRBJ1-1; TRBD1 matches 9 bases. Germline loops: CDR1 MNHNS, CDR2 SASEGT. CDR3 length: 13 residues. The trim removed 8 bases at V and 2 bases at J, leaving 3 bases unmatched. CDR3 in amino acids: CASRDRVNTEAFF. CDR3 bases: TGTGCCAGCCGGGACAGGGTCAACACTGAAGCTTTCTTT.

Regarding this clonotype: This may stem from a read error, because a much larger clone lies one nucleotide away. The V gene is TRBV6-1, the J gene TRBJ2-7, with TRBD1 identical over 7 bases. This CDR3 is 15 amino acids long. V was pared by 6 bases and J by 3 bases, with 11 bases of the junction left unmatched. Per germline, CDR1 MNHNS and CDR2 SASEGT. The CDR3 coding sequence is TGTGCCAGCAGCCCCGGGACAGCTTTGATCTACGAGCAGTACTTC. Translation gives CASSPGTALIYEQYF.

J is TRBJ2-7 and V is TRBV20-1, with TRBD2 matching 10 bases. J gave up 3 bases and V 1 base, and 3 bases lay outside the gene matches. The CDR3 totals 14 residues. Germline lookup yields CDR1 DFQATT and CDR2 SNEGSKA (reference sequence). In DNA, the CDR3 is TGCAGTGCTAGAGCCGGGACTAGCGTCTACGAGCAGTACTTC. Translation gives CSARAGTSVYEQYF.

About this clonotype: A much larger clone is a single base away; this may be a read error. The genes are TRBV3-1 and TRBJ2-7; D uncertain. Trimming took 1 base from V and 5 from J, leaving 6 bases between them. Germline assignment: CDR1 LGHDT and CDR2 YNNKEL (reference sequence). The CDR3 loop spans 12 amino acids. Here the CDR3 reads CASSQGRHEQYF. The CDR3 coding sequence is TGTGCCAGCAGCCAAGGCAGACACGAGCAGTACTTC.

The chain joins TRBV9 to TRBJ2-7; D uncertain. Germline-derived CDR1 and CDR2 are SGDLS and YYNGEE. The CDR3 loop spans 13 amino acids. The germline V and J ends were trimmed by 0 bases and 7 bases, with 11 bases remaining between them. The CDR3: CASSVGPDREQYF. The CDR3, as DNA: TGTGCCAGCAGCGTAGGACCGGACCGGGAGCAGTACTTC. The full variable domain, completed using reference TRBV9 and TRBJ2-7, is DSGVTQTPKHLITATGQRVTLRCSPRSGDLSVYWYQQSLDQGLQFLIQYYNGEERAKGNILERFSAQQFPDLHSELNLSSLELGDSALYFCASSVGPDREQYFGPGTRLTVT.